One sample yielded the 24 T cell receptor beta chains listed below, sequenced in a study of OX40 agonist ivuxolimab in advanced cancers. The method was the immunoSEQ multiplex PCR assay. Not all clones reach the TCRdb copy of this immuneACCESS table, which keeps in-frame sequences only. Checked studies attribute under half of the gap to unresolved V genes and leave the rest unexplained. The sample yields 20,000 to 25,000 clones; approximately 85% were counted once. The top ten clones comprise around 17% of the sample. This specimen was CD4+ or CD8+ T cells sorted from blood, taken in a trial of the OX40 agonist ivuxolimab. The receptors here all came from an adult with an advanced solid tumor such as melanoma, head and neck, liver or kidney cancer.

The chain employs TRBV30 and TRBJ2-6; maybe TRBD2 (6 bases). The CDR3 covers 16 residues. V was shortened by 4 bases and J by 2 bases, with 15 bases between the two germline ends. Germline V CDR1 and CDR2: GTSNPN, SVGIG (reference sequence). CDR3 sequence: CAWNKGGGTGANVLTF. As DNA, the CDR3 is TGTGCCTGGAACAAGGGAGGTGGTACTGGGGCCAACGTCCTGACTTTC.

The chain combines TRBV5-1 with TRBJ1-2; 9 bases are shared with TRBD1. CDR1 SGHRS and CDR2 YFSETQ come from the germline V gene. Germline trimming cut 4 bases from V and 4 bases from J; bases unmatched to any gene: 8. The CDR3 is made up of 15 amino acids. The CDR3 nucleotides read TGCGCCAGCAGCGAATACAGGGGGCAGAGCTATGGCTACACCTTC. It codes for CASSEYRGQSYGYTF.

The chain has TRBV9 and TRBJ2-3; TRBD2 agrees at 8 bases. The CDR3 runs 14 residues. The V gene's germline CDR1 is SGDLS and CDR2 YYNGEE. V trimming: 0 bases; J trimming: 6 bases; junction bases outside the gene matches: 3. The CDR3 reads CASSVVRGGDTQYF. CDR3 nucleotides: TGTGCCAGCAGCGTAGTACGCGGGGGGGATACGCAGTATTTT.

This chain uses TRBV19 with TRBJ2-5; 8 positions match TRBD1. The CDR3 has 13 amino acids. V was clipped by 4 bases and J by 4 bases; unmatched bases: 2. Germline V gives CDR1 LNHDA, CDR2 SQIVND (reference sequence). The CDR3 here is CASSTGQVETQYF. CDR3 nucleotides: TGTGCCAGTAGTACGGGACAGGTAGAGACCCAGTACTTC.

This chain uses TRBV10-3 with TRBJ2-5; D call uncertain. Germline assignment: CDR1 ENHRY and CDR2 SYGVKD. The CDR3 has 14 amino acids. Trimming took off 2 bases at V and 4 bases at J, with 11 bases between the two ends. CDR3 protein: CAISESQQLETQYF. DNA of the CDR3: TGTGCCATCAGTGAGAGTCAGCAACTAGAGACCCAGTACTTC.

The V call is TRBV19, the J call TRBJ1-1, with TRBD1 as a possible D gene (5 bases). The CDR3 runs to 13 residues. Germline CDR1 reads LNHDA; CDR2 reads SQIVND (reference sequence). Trimming removed 5 bases at V and 11 bases at J, with 18 bases between. This chain's CDR3 is CASSLTAQGGAFF. The CDR3 DNA is TGTGCCAGTAGTCTCACCGCCCAGGGCGGCGCTTTCTTT.

This clone has a handful of counts. The rearrangement joins TRBV11-3 to TRBJ2-7, with 10 bases lining up with TRBD2. Germline CDR1 reads SGHNT; CDR2 reads YENEEA. J was trimmed by 2 bases and V by 1 base; bases with no gene match: 5. The CDR3 is 16 residues long. The CDR3 protein is CASSLGLAGDPYEQYF. In DNA, the CDR3 is TGTGCCAGCAGCTTAGGGCTAGCGGGAGACCCCTACGAGCAGTACTTC. Full variable domain (missing parts from reference TRBV11-3 and TRBJ2-7): EAGVVQSPRYKIIEKKQPVAFWCNPISGHNTLYWYLQNLGQGPELLIRYENEEAVDDSQLPKDRFSAERLKGVDSTLKIQPAELGDSAVYLCASSLGLAGDPYEQYFGPGTRLTVT.

The V call is TRBV7-2, the J call TRBJ2-5; TRBD2 might be the D (6 bases). Between the trimmed V and J ends, which lost 5 bases and 2 bases, there was a span of 18 bases. Germline CDR1 and CDR2: SGHTA and FQGNSA. This CDR3 is 16 amino acids long. CDR3 protein: CASSHRSGRIQETQYF. The CDR3 region has the DNA TGTGCCAGCAGCCATAGGAGCGGGCGGATTCAAGAGACCCAGTACTTC.

This clone was picked up one time. The chain recombines TRBV6-5 with TRBJ2-1, with D uncertain. This CDR3 comprises 15 residues. In germline, CDR1 is MNHEY, CDR2 SVGAGI. The V and J ends lost 6 bases and 0 bases respectively, with 12 bases between them. The CDR3 sequence: CASSTGQSSYNEQFF. The CDR3 region has the DNA TGTGCCAGCAGCACCGGGCAGAGCTCCTACAATGAGCAGTTCTTC.

This rearrangement joins TRBV5-6 to TRBJ2-1; 8 nucleotides match TRBD2. The CDR3 spans 16 residues. V shed 0 bases, J shed 4 bases, and the junction held 6 bases outside the gene matches. The germline gives CDR1 SGHDT, CDR2 YYEEEE. The CDR3 is CASSLASAGGYNEQFF. CDR3 nucleotide sequence: TGTGCCAGCAGCTTGGCTTCGGCGGGAGGTTACAATGAGCAGTTCTTC.

V gene TRBV6-5 combines with J gene TRBJ2-5, with D perhaps matching TRBD1 or TRBD2 (5 bases each). CDR3 length: 14 residues. The V end was cut by 2 bases, the J end by 1 base, with 8 bases between. Germline V gene sequence: CDR1 MNHEY, CDR2 SVGAGI. In nucleotides, the CDR3 is TGTGCCAGCAGTTACAGGGGACGCCAAGAGACCCAGTACTTC. As protein: CASSYRGRQETQYF.

The V call is TRBV7-3, the J call TRBJ2-5; 9 bases agree with TRBD1. Per germline, CDR1 SGHTA and CDR2 FQGTGA. The CDR3 length is 16 residues. V lost 5 bases and J lost 2; bases outside the gene matches: 9. CDR3 DNA sequence: TGTGCCAGCAGCCCAGCAGGACAGGGGAGTCAAGAGACCCAGTACTTC. Protein product: CASSPAGQGSQETQYF.

CDR3 DNA sequence: TGCAGCGTACTAGCGGGGACCTACAATGAGCAGTTCTTC. This codes for CSVLAGTYNEQFF. This sequence joins TRBV29-1 and TRBJ2-1, with 10 bases aligning to TRBD2. V shed 6 bases and J 2 bases; nucleotides not matched to a gene: 1. CDR3 length: 13 residues. CDR1 and CDR2 from the germline V gene are SQVTM and ANQGSEA.

The chain carries TRBV7-2 and TRBJ2-7; D possibly corresponds to TRBD2 (6 bases). The germline V gene encodes CDR1 SGHTA and CDR2 FQGNSA. CDR3 length: 13 amino acids. V lost 4 bases, J lost 6 bases, and 13 bases lay in between. The CDR3 protein is CASSSTLAREQYF. The CDR3 bases are TGTGCCAGCAGCTCAACACTAGCCCGCGAGCAGTACTTC.

V gene TRBV4-1 combines with J gene TRBJ2-1; 7 bases map to TRBD1. CDR1 is MGHRA and CDR2 is YSYEKL in the germline V gene. The CDR3 loop spans 17 amino acids. With 1 base clipped from V and 0 bases from J, the junction kept 6 bases outside the gene matches. The CDR3 nucleotides are TGCGCCAGCAGCCAAGTTATCCGGGACAGCTCCTACAATGAGCAGTTCTTC. Amino acids: CASSQVIRDSSYNEQFF.

Worth noting for this clone: Other DNA sequences in the sample encode the same CDR3. The V gene is TRBV7-2, the J gene TRBJ2-7, with a possible D match to TRBD1 (5 bases). The CDR3 totals 13 residues. The V end lost 2 bases, the J end lost 3 bases, and 8 bases lay between the germline ends. CDR1 and CDR2 (germline): SGHTA, FQGNSA. In nucleotides, the CDR3 is TGTGCCAGCAGCTTAAGGGGTTTCTACGAGCAGTACTTC. Protein product: CASSLRGFYEQYF.

Points on this clone: Other nucleotide sequences in the sample specify the same CDR3. This rearrangement joins TRBV19 to TRBJ1-4; no clear D. This CDR3 has 15 residues. The germline V and J ends were trimmed by 3 bases and 0 bases, with 8 bases remaining between them. Germline lookup yields CDR1 LNHDA and CDR2 SQIVND (reference sequence). The CDR3 here is CASSMVSATNEKLFF. The CDR3 bases are TGTGCCAGTAGTATGGTATCAGCAACTAATGAAAAACTGTTTTTT.

This clone was picked up one time. The chain recombines TRBV27 with TRBJ1-6, with 7 bases fitting TRBD1. Germline CDR1 MNHEY, CDR2 SMNVEV (reference sequence). The CDR3 loop spans 16 amino acids. After removal of 5 bases from V and 4 bases from J, the junction contained 8 bases not matched to a gene. DNA for the CDR3: TGTGCCAGCAGTATACAGGGGTCGCTTTATAATTCACCCCTCCACTTT. This sequence encodes CASSIQGSLYNSPLHF.

The rearrangement joins TRBV11-2 to TRBJ2-7; TRBD1 aligns across 8 bases. CDR1 and CDR2 from the germline V gene are SGHAT and FQNNGV. Trimming removed 8 bases from V and 4 bases from J; junction bases left unmatched: 7. The CDR3 contains 13 residues. CDR3 amino acids: CASVRTGWYEQYF. The CDR3 region has the DNA TGTGCCAGCGTCCGGACAGGGTGGTACGAGCAGTACTTC.

The chain couples TRBV10-3 to TRBJ1-3; no firm D call. Germline loops: CDR1 ENHRY, CDR2 SYGVKD. The V gene lost 4 bases and the J gene lost 0 bases, with 7 bases spanning the gap. The CDR3 has 14 amino acids. The CDR3 region has the DNA TGTGCCATCAGTGGCGATAACTCTGGAAACACCATATATTTT. Its translation is CAISGDNSGNTIYF.

The gene calls are TRBV6-1 and TRBJ2-2, with TRBD2 as a possible D gene (5 bases). Germline assignment: CDR1 MNHNS and CDR2 SASEGT. Between the trimmed V and J ends, which lost 7 bases and 5 bases, there was a span of 14 bases. The CDR3 is 14 residues long. Here the CDR3 DNA reads TGTGCCAGCACCTCCGGGGTTTCGACCGGGGAGCTGTTTTTT. Amino acid sequence: CASTSGVSTGELFF.

The J gene is TRBJ1-2, the V gene TRBV7-2; D uncertain. There are 12 residues in the CDR3. The germline V gene has CDR1 SGHTA and CDR2 FQGNSA. V lost 1 base, J lost 8 bases, and 8 bases lay in between. For the CDR3, the DNA is TGTGCCAGCAGCTTAGGTGTGGGGGGCTACACCTTC. Protein: CASSLGVGGYTF.

This clone occurred a few times. The CDR3 spells CASSFWWESGIQYF. The CDR3 nucleotides read TGTGCCAGCAGCTTTTGGTGGGAGAGTGGCATTCAGTACTTC. V and J are TRBV7-9 and TRBJ2-4, with D possibly TRBD2 on 5 matching bases. The CDR3 contains 14 residues. Looked up from germline, CDR1 is SEHNR and CDR2 is FQNEAQ (reference sequence). The V end was cut by 3 bases, the J end by 9 bases, with 15 bases between. The full variable domain, its missing parts supplied by reference TRBV7-9 and TRBJ2-4, is DTGVSQNPRHKITKRGQNVTFRCDPISEHNRLYWYRQTLGQGPEFLTYFQNEAQLEKSRLLSDRFSAERPKGSFSTLEIQRTEQGDSAMYLCASSFWWESGIQYFGAGTRLSVL.

The J gene is TRBJ2-1, the V gene TRBV7-2; TRBD2 matches at 11 bases. V gave up 1 base and J gave up 0 bases; unmatched junction bases: 5. The CDR3 sequence is 18 residues long. The germline V gene encodes CDR1 SGHTA and CDR2 FQGNSA. CDR3 nucleotide sequence: TGTGCCAGCAGCTTAGTAGCGGGAGGGCCAAGCTCCTACAATGAGCAGTTCTTC. As protein: CASSLVAGGPSSYNEQFF. Based on the CDR3 plus reference TRBV7-2 and TRBJ2-1, the full variable domain is GAGVSQSPSNKVTEKGKDVELRCDPISGHTALYWYRQSLGQGLEFLIYFQGNSAPDKSGLPSDRFSAERTGGSVSTLTIQRTQQEDSAVYLCASSLVAGGPSSYNEQFFGPGTRLTVL.